Each of the 19 T cell receptor beta chains below was sequenced from the same sample in a study of technical replicates of blood from several donors. Some clones are missing from TCRdb's copy, which holds only in-frame ones; the method was immunoSEQ multiplex PCR. The sample has approximately 60,000 clones, approximately 84% seen once. The sequenced sample was PBMCs. All receptors come from a human donor in good health. Some clones in this sample may be carry-over from other donors' samples.

The genes are TRBV7-6 and TRBJ2-7, with D perhaps TRBD1 (6 bases). This CDR3 spans 13 amino acids. V was pared by 2 bases and J by 3 bases, with 8 bases between. Germline V lookup: CDR1 SGHVS, CDR2 FNYEAQ. CDR3 DNA sequence: TGTGCCAGCAGCTTAACAGGGATCTACGAGCAGTACTTC. As protein: CASSLTGIYEQYF.

The chain combines TRBV4-3 with TRBJ2-5; TRBD2 matches at 8 bases. This CDR3 is 16 amino acids long. V lost 0 bases and J lost 5; bases outside the gene matches: 8. CDR1 is LGHNA and CDR2 is YSLEER in the germline V gene. CDR3 sequence reads: CASSQDGTRREETQYF. CDR3 nucleotide sequence: TGCGCCAGCAGCCAAGATGGGACTAGGAGGGAGGAGACCCAGTACTTC.

V usage is TRBV6-5 and J usage is TRBJ1-3; perhaps TRBD1 as D (6 bases). V was trimmed by 0 bases and J by 1 base, leaving 10 bases between them. Germline lookup yields CDR1 MNHEY and CDR2 SVGAGI. The CDR3 covers 16 residues. CDR3 DNA: TGTGCCAGCAGTTACTCGATGGGGGCTTCTGGAAACACCATATATTTT. Encoded protein: CASSYSMGASGNTIYF.

This clone has a single count. The CDR3 DNA reads TGCAGCGTTCAGGGGACAGGGGGCAATCAGCCCCAGCATTTT. It is translated as CSVQGTGGNQPQHF. The V gene is TRBV29-1, the J gene TRBJ1-5; 10 bases map to TRBD1. Germline loops: CDR1 SQVTM, CDR2 ANQGSEA. With 5 bases clipped from V and 2 bases from J, the junction kept 3 bases outside the gene matches. This CDR3 comprises 14 residues.

Only one count was recorded for this clone. The chain uses TRBV4-1 and TRBJ2-6; 8 positions match TRBD2. Germline assignment: CDR1 MGHRA and CDR2 YSYEKL. Trimming at V came to 4 bases and at J to 0 bases, leaving 17 bases not matched to a gene. This CDR3 contains 21 residues. This CDR3 is CASSPLYSGGGTSSGANVLTF. The CDR3 DNA reads as TGCGCCAGCAGCCCCCTCTATAGCGGCGGGGGGACGAGCTCTGGGGCCAACGTCCTGACTTTC.

The CDR3 nucleotides are TGCGCCAGCAGCTATAGCGGGAATGAGCAGTTCTTC. Translation: CASSYSGNEQFF. The genes are TRBV5-1 and TRBJ2-1; TRBD2 aligns across 7 bases. The germline V gene encodes CDR1 SGHRS and CDR2 YFSETQ. The ends lost 3 bases at V and 7 bases at J; junction bases unmatched: 1. The CDR3 is 12 amino acids.

This chain joins TRBV11-1 and TRBJ2-3; tentatively, D is TRBD2 (5 bases). The germline V gene has CDR1 SGHAT and CDR2 FQDESV (reference sequence). V was clipped by 5 bases and J by 5 bases, with 14 bases between them. The CDR3 loop spans 14 amino acids. The CDR3 DNA reads as TGTGCCAGCAGCCAAGCGGTGGGCGGAGATACGCAGTATTTT. Its protein product is CASSQAVGGDTQYF.

V gene TRBV2 combines with J gene TRBJ2-5; tentatively, D is TRBD2 (6 bases). CDR3 length equals 15 residues. Germline values: CDR1 SNHLY, CDR2 FYNNEI. The germline V and J ends were trimmed by 8 bases and 2 bases, with 18 bases remaining between them. The CDR3 spells CASSRDLIVQETQYF. In DNA, the CDR3 is TGTGCCAGCTCGCGGGACCTCATAGTACAAGAGACCCAGTACTTC.

This clone was detected only a few times. The chain carries TRBV2 and TRBJ1-1; D is perhaps TRBD1 (6 bases). Trimming shortened V by 6 bases and J by 5 bases, and 16 bases separated the two germline ends. The CDR3 is 14 residues long. The germline V gene encodes CDR1 SNHLY and CDR2 FYNNEI. CDR3: CASSRGSVGTEAFF. In DNA, the CDR3 is TGTGCCAGCAGCAGGGGCAGCGTGGGGACTGAAGCTTTCTTT.

The chain couples TRBV27 to TRBJ2-3; unclear D gene. Looked up from germline, CDR1 is MNHEY and CDR2 is SMNVEV (reference sequence). V lost 6 bases, J lost 4 bases, and 11 bases lay in between. This CDR3 contains 13 residues. The CDR3: CASRPSPADTQYF. DNA for the CDR3: TGTGCCAGCAGGCCAAGTCCAGCAGATACGCAGTATTTT.

The CDR3 DNA reads as TGTGCCAGCAGCCCTAGGGGGCTAATCTACAATGAGCAGTTCTTC. Protein product: CASSPRGLIYNEQFF. The gene calls are TRBV7-9 and TRBJ2-1; 7 nucleotides line up with TRBD1. The V segment lost 5 bases and the J segment 3 bases; nucleotides outside the gene matches: 7. Germline V gives CDR1 SEHNR, CDR2 FQNEAQ (reference sequence). The CDR3 loop spans 15 amino acids.

This clone was found once. The chain links TRBV5-1 to TRBJ2-7; D is uncertain. The CDR3 spans 11 residues. Germline-derived CDR1 and CDR2 are SGHRS and YFSETQ. Between the trimmed V and J ends, which lost 2 bases and 4 bases, there was a span of 4 bases. CDR3 DNA sequence: TGCGCCAGCAGCTTACAGTACGAGCAGTACTTC. Protein product: CASSLQYEQYF.

The gene calls are TRBV28 and TRBJ1-5; D might be TRBD1 (5 bases). This CDR3 region has 15 residues. Per germline, CDR1 MDHEN and CDR2 SYDVKM. Trimming stripped 2 bases from V and 4 bases from J, with 12 bases between. In DNA, the CDR3 is TGTGCCAGCAGTTTAGGTGGCGGGGGGAATCAGCCCCAGCATTTT. It is translated as CASSLGGGGNQPQHF. The full variable domain, rest sourced from reference TRBV28 and TRBJ1-5, is DVKVTQSSRYLVKRTGEKVFLECVQDMDHENMFWYRQDPGLGLRLIYFSYDVKMKEKGDIPEGYSVSREKKERFSLILESASTNQTSMYLCASSLGGGGNQPQHFGDGTRLSIL.

CDR3 residues: CASSRGLFTGELFF. The CDR3 DNA is TGTGCCAGCAGCCGAGGACTTTTCACCGGGGAGCTGTTTTTT. This chain connects TRBV7-2 to TRBJ2-2; perhaps TRBD2 as D (5 bases). Trimming cost V 5 bases and J 4 bases, with 11 bases left between them. Germline V gene sequence: CDR1 SGHTA, CDR2 FQGNSA. The CDR3 loop spans 14 amino acids.

In this sample, this clone turned up once. V and J are TRBV7-9 and TRBJ1-1; TRBD1 aligns across 9 bases. From germline, CDR1 is SEHNR and CDR2 FQNEAQ (reference sequence). V lost 5 bases to trimming and J lost 3 bases; unmatched junction nucleotides: 10. The CDR3 consists of 16 residues. CDR3 amino acids: CASSPNRGRGDTEAFF. The CDR3 DNA reads as TGTGCCAGCAGCCCCAACAGGGGGCGAGGGGACACTGAAGCTTTCTTT. The entire variable domain, with the rest obtained from reference TRBV7-9 and TRBJ1-1, is as follows: DTGVSQNPRHKITKRGQNVTFRCDPISEHNRLYWYRQTLGQGPEFLTYFQNEAQLEKSRLLSDRFSAERPKGSFSTLEIQRTEQGDSAMYLCASSPNRGRGDTEAFFGQGTRLTVV.

This rearrangement joins TRBV7-3 to TRBJ2-3; D gene uncertain. There are 15 residues in the CDR3. Germline loops: CDR1 SGHTA, CDR2 FQGTGA. V lost 5 bases to trimming and J lost 0 bases, with 12 bases between them. CDR3 amino acids: CASSPYGSSTDTQYF. Written as DNA, the CDR3 is TGTGCCAGCAGCCCCTACGGTTCTAGCACAGATACGCAGTATTTT.

The chain links TRBV4-1 to TRBJ2-3; 10 positions agree with TRBD1. This CDR3 has 16 amino acids. The V gene end was trimmed by 4 bases and the J gene end by 2 bases; junction bases not matched to a gene: 6. Germline CDR1 reads MGHRA; CDR2 reads YSYEKL. CDR3 sequence reads: CASSLRDRGSTDTQYF. The CDR3 coding sequence is TGCGCCAGCAGCCTTCGGGACAGGGGTTCCACAGATACGCAGTATTTT.

This clone has more than one count but fewer than ten. The chain carries TRBV5-4 and TRBJ2-3; TRBD2 matches at 8 bases. J gave up 2 bases and V 3 bases, and 8 bases lay outside the gene matches. The CDR3 runs to 16 residues. Germline V gene lookup returns CDR1 SGHNT and CDR2 YYREEE (reference sequence). DNA of the CDR3: TGTGCCAGCAGCTCTGTAGCGGGGAAAGTCACAGATACGCAGTATTTT. This translates into CASSSVAGKVTDTQYF.

The gene calls are TRBV4-1 and TRBJ1-6, with TRBD1 identical over 7 bases. The CDR3 length is 16 residues. V dropped 3 bases and J dropped 9; count of bases not matched to a gene: 11. The germline gives CDR1 MGHRA, CDR2 YSYEKL. The CDR3: CASSHLRQGPTSPLHF. The CDR3 DNA reads as TGCGCCAGCAGCCATCTCCGACAGGGACCTACTTCACCCCTCCACTTT.